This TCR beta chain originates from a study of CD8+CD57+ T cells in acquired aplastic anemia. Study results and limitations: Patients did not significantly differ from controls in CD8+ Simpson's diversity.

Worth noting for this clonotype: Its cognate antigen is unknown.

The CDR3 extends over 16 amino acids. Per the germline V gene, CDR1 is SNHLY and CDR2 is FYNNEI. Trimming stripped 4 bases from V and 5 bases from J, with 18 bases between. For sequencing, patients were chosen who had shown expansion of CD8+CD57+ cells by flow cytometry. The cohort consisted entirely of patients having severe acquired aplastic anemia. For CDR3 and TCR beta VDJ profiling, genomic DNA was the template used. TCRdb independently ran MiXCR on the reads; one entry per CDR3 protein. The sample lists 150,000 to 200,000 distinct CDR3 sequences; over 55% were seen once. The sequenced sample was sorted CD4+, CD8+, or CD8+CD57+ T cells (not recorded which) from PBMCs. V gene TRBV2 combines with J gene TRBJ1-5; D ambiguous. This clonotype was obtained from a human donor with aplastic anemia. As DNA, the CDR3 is TGTGCCAGCAGTGTTGCTCTTCCCAACACGCATCAGCCCCAGCATTTT. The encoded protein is CASSVALPNTHQPQHF.